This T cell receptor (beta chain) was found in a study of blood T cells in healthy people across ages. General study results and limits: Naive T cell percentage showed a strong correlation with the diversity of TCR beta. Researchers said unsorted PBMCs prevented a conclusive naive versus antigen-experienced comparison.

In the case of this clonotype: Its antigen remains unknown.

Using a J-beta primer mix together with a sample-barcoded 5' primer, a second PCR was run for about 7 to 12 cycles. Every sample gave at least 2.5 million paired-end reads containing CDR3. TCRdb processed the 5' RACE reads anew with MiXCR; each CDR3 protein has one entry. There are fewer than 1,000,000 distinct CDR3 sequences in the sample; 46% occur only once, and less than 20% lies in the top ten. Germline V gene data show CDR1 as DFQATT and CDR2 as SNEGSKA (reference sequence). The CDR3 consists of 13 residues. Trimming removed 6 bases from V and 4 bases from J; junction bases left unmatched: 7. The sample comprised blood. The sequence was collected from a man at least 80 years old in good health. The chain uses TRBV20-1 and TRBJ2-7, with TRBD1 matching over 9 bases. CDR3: CSAVTGGEYEQYF. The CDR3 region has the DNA TGCAGTGCCGTTACAGGGGGCGAATACGAGCAGTACTTC.